This is a list of T cell receptor beta chains from one sample in a study of human thymus T cells. Measured with immunoSEQ multiplex PCR; TCRdb has only the in-frame clones, and not every one. The sample contains roughly 130,000 clones, around 94% of which appear only once. What was sequenced was thymus tissue. Receptor source: a boy younger than two with a congenital heart defect but otherwise immunologically healthy. Each CDR3 is given with its conserved first and last residue. Some rows have no size entry. The others give once, few or many, or a class for an expanded clone.

-	TRBJ2-3	TRBV27	CASSLSRKGQGDKDTQYF
once	TRBJ2-6	TRBV21-1	CASSKRASGKYNSGANVLTF
-	TRBJ2-7	TRBV29-1	CSVESWGSYEQYF
-	TRBJ1-5	TRBV1	CTSSRDKSYFDSNQPQHF
-	TRBJ2-4	TRBV2	CASSEAHPEVDKNIQYF
-	TRBJ2-1	TRBV25-1	CASIAKGRVSNEQFF
once	TRBJ1-3	TRBV28	CASSPPPDRLGNTIYF
-	TRBJ1-1	TRBV13	CASTWGGMCTEAFF
-	TRBJ1-5	TRBV15	CATSRRTAHQPQHF
-	TRBJ2-5	TRBV27	CASSFQETQYF
-	TRBJ2-3	TRBV5-1	CASSLGTSGGSPSTDTQYF